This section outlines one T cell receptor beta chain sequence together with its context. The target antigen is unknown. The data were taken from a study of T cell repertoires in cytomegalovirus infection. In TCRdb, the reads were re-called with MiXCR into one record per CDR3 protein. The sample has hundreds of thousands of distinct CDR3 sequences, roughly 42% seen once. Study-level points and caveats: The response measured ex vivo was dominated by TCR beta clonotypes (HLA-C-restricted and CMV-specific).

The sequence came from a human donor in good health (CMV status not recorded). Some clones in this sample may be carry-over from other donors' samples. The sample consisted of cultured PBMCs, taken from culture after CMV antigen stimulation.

The CDR3 DNA is TGTGCCAGCAGCTTAGGCCGAATGGGGACGGGAGAGACCCAGTACTTC. Translating it yields CASSLGRMGTGETQYF. This chain connects TRBV7-9 to TRBJ2-5; D may be TRBD1 or TRBD2 (5 bases each). The CDR3 has 16 residues. V was cut by 1 base and J by 4 bases, with 16 bases left in between. Germline loops: CDR1 SEHNR, CDR2 FQNEAQ (reference sequence).